The 31 T cell receptor beta chains below all came from one sample that was sequenced in a study of radiotherapy plus CTLA-4 blockade in lung cancer. This table comes from immunoSEQ multiplex PCR, and its TCRdb copy is limited to in-frame clones, with some not included. The sample lists 85,000 to 120,000 clones; over 75% were seen once. The specimen was peripheral blood, collected from a patient treated with radiotherapy plus ipilimumab. These receptors all come from a human donor with non-small cell lung cancer that progressed on radiotherapy plus ipilimumab. Some clones in this sample may be carry-over from other donors' samples.

This clone has only one observation. The chain is built from TRBV6-1 and TRBJ2-2, with unresolved D. CDR3 size: 12 residues. CDR1 is MNHNS and CDR2 is SASEGT in the germline V gene. Trimming cost V 6 bases and J 4 bases, with 6 bases left between them. The CDR3 is CASSYTTGELFF. DNA for the CDR3: TGTGCCAGCAGCTACACCACCGGGGAGCTGTTTTTT.

The gene calls are TRBV4-3 and TRBJ2-1, with a tentative D call TRBD2 (5 bases). Looked up from germline, CDR1 is LGHNA and CDR2 is YSLEER. V shed 0 bases and J shed 8 bases, with 20 bases lying between them. This CDR3 comprises 17 residues. This chain's CDR3 is CASSQDPGGPGIDEQFF. The CDR3 bases are TGCGCCAGCAGCCAAGATCCGGGCGGGCCCGGTATCGATGAGCAGTTCTTC.

V usage is TRBV7-2 and J usage is TRBJ2-3; 12 nucleotides align to TRBD2. This CDR3 spans 18 amino acids. V shed 5 bases, J shed 6 bases, and the junction held 15 bases outside the gene matches. CDR1 is SGHTA and CDR2 is FQGNSA in the germline V gene. This CDR3 reads CASSRASGGGLGWDTQYF. In DNA, the CDR3 is TGTGCCAGCAGCCGGGCTAGCGGGGGGGGCCTGGGTTGGGATACGCAGTATTTT.

The rearrangement uses TRBV7-9 and TRBJ2-7; 8 nucleotides match TRBD1. CDR3 size: 13 residues. V lost 5 bases to trimming and J lost 4 bases; unmatched junction nucleotides: 4. CDR1 SEHNR and CDR2 FQNEAQ come from the germline V gene (reference sequence). Here the CDR3 DNA reads TGTGCCAGCAGCCTTGACAGGGGTTACGAGCAGTACTTC. Protein product: CASSLDRGYEQYF.

The genes are TRBV4-2 and TRBJ1-1; tentative D call: TRBD1 (5 bases). The CDR3 sequence is 14 residues long. The germline V gene has CDR1 LGHNA and CDR2 YNFKEQ. V dropped 2 bases and J dropped 1 base, with 8 bases sitting between them. The CDR3 spells CASSQYTGNTEAFF. CDR3 coding DNA: TGTGCCAGCAGCCAATACACAGGGAACACTGAAGCTTTCTTT.

This clone was recorded a few times. The chain recombines TRBV10-3 with TRBJ1-6; TRBD1 matches at 7 bases. In germline, CDR1 is ENHRY, CDR2 SYGVKD. CDR3 length equals 14 residues. The V segment lost 3 bases and the J segment 9 bases; nucleotides outside the gene matches: 5. CDR3 coding DNA: TGTGCCATCAGTGACCGGACAGGAGTTTCACCCCTCCACTTT. Its translation: CAISDRTGVSPLHF.

The chain uses TRBV6-5 and TRBJ2-7; 8 positions match TRBD1. The V segment lost 6 bases and the J segment 2 bases; nucleotides outside the gene matches: 6. CDR3 length: 14 amino acids. The germline V gene encodes CDR1 MNHEY and CDR2 SVGAGI. The CDR3 DNA is TGTGCCAGCAGACAGGACAGGGACGCCTACGAGCAGTACTTC. Protein product: CASRQDRDAYEQYF.

The V gene is TRBV18, the J gene TRBJ1-3, with D possibly being TRBD1 (5 bases). The CDR3 length is 16 residues. Per germline, CDR1 KGHSH and CDR2 LQKENI. V lost 1 base to trimming and J lost 0 bases, with 10 bases between them. CDR3 nucleotides: TGTGCCAGCTCACCACTTGAGGGACTCTCTGGAAACACCATATATTTT. It codes for CASSPLEGLSGNTIYF.

This clone was recorded a few times. This chain links TRBV7-2 with TRBJ1-2; TRBD1 might be the D (6 bases). The CDR3 spans 12 residues. Germline V lookup: CDR1 SGHTA, CDR2 FQGNSA. V was clipped by 1 base and J by 13 bases, with 13 bases between them. In DNA, the CDR3 is TGTGCCAGCAGCTTAGTCAGGGGAATAGGCACCTTC. This gives the protein CASSLVRGIGTF.

This chain links TRBV4-2 with TRBJ1-1; TRBD1 agrees at 7 bases. The V and J ends lost 4 bases and 5 bases, in that order; junction bases with no gene match: 1. CDR1 LGHNA and CDR2 YNFKEQ come from the germline V gene. There are 12 residues in the CDR3. The CDR3 reads CASSPDRTEAFF. CDR3 DNA sequence: TGTGCCAGCAGCCCGGACAGGACTGAAGCTTTCTTT.

The chain couples TRBV28 to TRBJ1-6; D might be TRBD1 (6 bases). The CDR3 extends over 19 amino acids. Deletions cut 5 bases from V and 6 bases from J, with 26 bases between. Germline lookup yields CDR1 MDHEN and CDR2 SYDVKM. The CDR3 loop reads CASSGLRGGRAFRNSPLHF. CDR3 DNA: TGTGCCAGCAGTGGATTGAGGGGGGGCAGAGCCTTTCGTAATTCACCCCTCCACTTT.

The rearrangement uses TRBV5-1 and TRBJ2-2, with TRBD2 identical over 9 bases. The CDR3 consists of 16 residues. The germline gives CDR1 SGHRS, CDR2 YFSETQ. The J segment lost 3 bases and the V segment lost 0 bases, leaving 3 bases of the junction unmatched. CDR3 residues: CASSLALAGHTGELFF. In DNA, the CDR3 is TGCGCCAGCAGCTTGGCCCTAGCGGGACACACCGGGGAGCTGTTTTTT.

The gene calls are TRBV15 and TRBJ1-2; no definite D call. CDR1 and CDR2 from the germline V gene are LNHNV and YYDKDF (reference sequence). The V end lost 9 bases, the J end lost 0 bases, and 11 bases lay between the germline ends. This CDR3 comprises 13 residues. Here the CDR3 DNA reads TGTGCCACTCTTCCCGCTCCTAACTATGGCTACACCTTC. Translation gives CATLPAPNYGYTF.

The rearrangement uses TRBV7-3 and TRBJ2-3, with D maybe TRBD2 (6 bases). Trimming stripped 3 bases from V and 6 bases from J, with 10 bases between. This CDR3 is 13 amino acids long. CDR1 is SGHTA and CDR2 is FQGTGA in the germline V gene. As DNA, the CDR3 is TGTGCCAGCAGCTTGAGCCTAGCGGATACGCAGTATTTT. Amino acid sequence: CASSLSLADTQYF. The full variable domain, rest sourced from reference TRBV7-3 and TRBJ2-3, is GAGVSQTPSNKVTEKGKYVELRCDPISGHTALYWYRQSLGQGPEFLIYFQGTGAADDSGLPNDRFFAVRPEGSVSTLKIQRTERGDSAVYLCASSLSLADTQYFGPGTRLTVL.

The chain combines TRBV9 with TRBJ1-1; maybe TRBD1 (5 bases). The CDR3 is 13 amino acids. V lost 3 bases, J lost 10 bases, and 16 bases lay in between. The germline V gene has CDR1 SGDLS and CDR2 YYNGEE. The CDR3 nucleotides read TGTGCCAGCAGCGGGCCCGGTGGGAGGGGAGCTTTCTTT. Translating it yields CASSGPGGRGAFF.

The V gene is TRBV11-2, the J gene TRBJ1-2, with D possibly being TRBD1 (5 bases). The CDR3 covers 11 residues. Germline V CDR1 and CDR2: SGHAT, FQNNGV. Deletions cut 3 bases from V and 11 bases from J, with 10 bases between. CDR3 region: CASSLGGAYTF. The CDR3 coding sequence is TGTGCCAGCAGCTTGGGAGGGGCGTACACCTTC.

The chain links TRBV6-5 to TRBJ2-3; D not certain. The germline gives CDR1 MNHEY, CDR2 SVGAGI. This CDR3 is built from 16 residues. The V and J ends lost 3 bases and 6 bases respectively, with 19 bases between them. CDR3: CASSYSFKFYLDTQYF. DNA for the CDR3: TGTGCCAGCAGTTATTCTTTCAAATTCTACTTGGATACGCAGTATTTT.

This clone was detected only once. The chain carries TRBV7-9 and TRBJ2-7, with D hard to call. CDR1 and CDR2 (germline): SEHNR, FQNEAQ (reference sequence). Trimming shortened V by 3 bases and J by 2 bases, and 11 bases separated the two germline ends. This CDR3 has 14 amino acids. CDR3 nucleotides: TGTGCCAGCAGCTTCAGAATAGGTACCTACGAGCAGTACTTC. Translation: CASSFRIGTYEQYF.

The chain couples TRBV7-3 to TRBJ2-3; possibly TRBD1 for D (5 bases). This CDR3 is 15 amino acids long. Germline loops: CDR1 SGHTA, CDR2 FQGTGA. Trimming left V 0 bases short and J 2 bases short, with 9 bases between. The CDR3 coding sequence is TGTGCCAGCAGCTTAACCACAGGCTCCACAGATACGCAGTATTTT. Encoded protein: CASSLTTGSTDTQYF. Together with reference TRBV7-3 and TRBJ2-3, the CDR3 gives the full variable domain: GAGVSQTPSNKVTEKGKYVELRCDPISGHTALYWYRQSLGQGPEFLIYFQGTGAADDSGLPNDRFFAVRPEGSVSTLKIQRTERGDSAVYLCASSLTTGSTDTQYFGPGTRLTVL.

The sample holds one count of this clone. V and J are TRBV18 and TRBJ1-1; possibly TRBD1 for D (5 bases). Trimming shortened V by 5 bases and J by 4 bases, and 14 bases separated the two germline ends. The CDR3 length is 14 residues. The germline V gene encodes CDR1 KGHSH and CDR2 LQKENI. CDR3 protein: CASSTGQGSTEAFF. CDR3 in DNA: TGTGCCAGCTCAACGGGGCAGGGAAGCACTGAAGCTTTCTTT.

The genes are TRBV9 and TRBJ1-6; 7 nucleotides match TRBD1. This CDR3 contains 15 residues. Germline V gene data show CDR1 as SGDLS and CDR2 as YYNGEE. The trim removed 2 bases at V and 8 bases at J, leaving 7 bases unmatched. CDR3 nucleotide sequence: TGTGCCAGCAGCGTCTCCGGGACAGATTATTCACCCCTCCACTTT. It translates to CASSVSGTDYSPLHF.

The rearrangement joins TRBV5-4 to TRBJ2-3; TRBD1 matches 7 bases. Germline V gene sequence: CDR1 SGHNT, CDR2 YYREEE (reference sequence). J lost 6 bases, V lost 2 bases, and 3 bases had no gene match. CDR3 length: 13 residues. The DNA for the CDR3 is TGTGCCAGCAGCTTACAGGGGACGGATACGCAGTATTTT. Translation: CASSLQGTDTQYF.

This CDR3 reads CASSLTGTGGTNEKLFF. DNA for the CDR3: TGCGCCAGCAGCTTGACCGGGACAGGGGGAACTAATGAAAAACTGTTTTTT. The V call is TRBV5-1, the J call TRBJ1-4, with 11 bases matching TRBD1. V dropped 1 base and J dropped 1; count of bases not matched to a gene: 3. Germline V gives CDR1 SGHRS, CDR2 YFSETQ. CDR3 length: 17 amino acids.

The V and J genes are TRBV2 and TRBJ1-1; D is unclear. The CDR3 runs to 13 residues. The germline CDR1 and CDR2 sequences are SNHLY and FYNNEI. V was shortened by 6 bases and J by 0 bases, with 8 bases between the two germline ends. The CDR3: CASRAEVNTEAFF. In DNA form, the CDR3 reads TGTGCCAGCAGGGCTGAGGTGAACACTGAAGCTTTCTTT.

As regards this clone: The sample has other DNA sequences that encode this CDR3 too. The CDR3 sequence: CASKAEPGNTIYF. The DNA of the CDR3 is TGTGCCAGCAAAGCCGAGCCTGGAAACACCATATATTTT. J is TRBJ1-3 and V is TRBV9; D remains ambiguous. Trimming left V 6 bases short and J 2 bases short, with 9 bases between. CDR3 length: 13 amino acids. Germline-derived CDR1 and CDR2 are SGDLS and YYNGEE.

This clone was picked up a small number of times. The rearrangement uses TRBV5-1 and TRBJ2-2; 7 bases are a match to TRBD2. Germline CDR1 SGHRS, CDR2 YFSETQ. Trimming cost V 0 bases and J 6 bases; bases outside gene matches: 8. This CDR3 is built from 16 residues. As DNA, the CDR3 is TGCGCCAGCAGCTTGGCCGTGGCGGGGGAGCCCGGGGAGCTGTTTTTT. Amino acids: CASSLAVAGEPGELFF.

This chain connects TRBV6-5 to TRBJ1-5, with TRBD1 as a possible D gene (6 bases). CDR1 is MNHEY and CDR2 is SVGAGI in the germline V gene. The CDR3 runs 14 residues. The V gene lost 7 bases and the J gene lost 9 bases, with 19 bases spanning the gap. Here the CDR3 DNA reads TGTGCCAGCACCGACGACAGGTCGATGGGGCCCCAGCATTTT. Amino acid sequence: CASTDDRSMGPQHF.

In its sample, this clone was seen once. The chain recombines TRBV6-6 with TRBJ2-7, with D tentatively TRBD2 (6 bases). The CDR3 has 13 residues. The V end was cut by 6 bases, the J end by 5 bases, with 14 bases between. In germline, CDR1 is MNHNY, CDR2 SVGAGI (reference sequence). The CDR3 loop reads CASSPMGGDEQYF. The CDR3, as DNA: TGTGCCAGCAGCCCTATGGGGGGAGACGAGCAGTACTTC.

This clone was seen a single time. This chain links TRBV28 with TRBJ2-7; D gene ambiguous. Germline assignment: CDR1 MDHEN and CDR2 SYDVKM. V was trimmed by 6 bases and J by 1 base, leaving 16 bases between them. There are 15 residues in the CDR3. The CDR3 is CASRISGPLSYEQYF. CDR3 sequence (DNA): TGTGCCAGCAGGATTTCGGGCCCCCTGTCCTACGAGCAGTACTTC.

The chain recombines TRBV19 with TRBJ2-2; D may be TRBD2 (5 bases). The CDR3 covers 15 residues. V was trimmed by 4 bases and J by 3 bases, leaving 12 bases between them. CDR1 and CDR2 (germline): LNHDA, SQIVND (reference sequence). The CDR3 region has the DNA TGTGCCAGTAGTAAGACTATACCCTACACCGGGGAGCTGTTTTTT. The encoded protein is CASSKTIPYTGELFF. Looking up the rest from reference TRBV19 and TRBJ2-2 gives the full variable domain: DGGITQSPKYLFRKEGQNVTLSCEQNLNHDAMYWYRQDPGQGLRLIYYSQIVNDFQKGDIAEGYSVSREKKESFPLTVTSAQKNPTAFYLCASSKTIPYTGELFFGEGSRLTVL.

Relative to its sample, this clone is medium-sized. The rearrangement joins TRBV19 to TRBJ1-2; possibly TRBD1 for D (5 bases). Trimming removed 0 bases from V and 0 bases from J, with 8 bases in between. Germline V gene sequence: CDR1 LNHDA, CDR2 SQIVND (reference sequence). The CDR3 is 15 residues long. CDR3 coding DNA: TGTGCCAGTAGTATAGATCACAGGCCTAACTATGGCTACACCTTC. It specifies CASSIDHRPNYGYTF.